This TCR beta chain was retrieved from a study of blood T cell repertoires in COVID-19. Overall study: Some COVID-19 samples were acute and others convalescent; all came from the United States, Italy and Spain. T cells, B-cell-depleted T cells, or PBMCs provided the cDNA or gDNA that served as material.

Per the germline V gene, CDR1 is SGHDT and CDR2 is YYEEEE. The CDR3 contains 16 residues. The J segment lost 1 base and the V segment lost 4 bases, leaving 3 bases of the junction unmatched. Methods used by the authors: It was from reference gene primer amplification that nucleated cell counts were estimated. Profiling relied on immunoSEQ multiplex PCR, and the TCRdb table lists in-frame clones only, not all of them. That table is the source of V, J and clone size, and D and trimming were worked out from the DNA. The data contain 100,000 to 120,000 clones, 80% to 90% of them singletons. The sequenced sample was peripheral blood. The TCR was taken from a woman aged 70-85 years with acute or convalescent COVID-19. This chain joins TRBV5-6 and TRBJ1-4; 11 nucleotides line up with TRBD1. The CDR3 nucleotides read TGTGCCAGCAGCCCCGGGACAGGGGGAACTAATGAAAAACTGTTTTTT. It encodes CASSPGTGGTNEKLFF.